These 30 T cell receptor beta chains came from one sample sequenced in a study of cytotoxic CD8 clonotypes in ibrutinib-treated CLL. TCRdb's copy holds only in-frame clones and misses some; the assay was immunoSEQ multiplex PCR. There are tens of thousands of clones in the sample; roughly 50% occur only once, and roughly 20% lies in the top ten. The sequencing used PBMCs, collected after 24 months of ibrutinib treatment. The receptor set was obtained from a human donor with chronic lymphocytic leukemia.

The chain recombines TRBV6-1 with TRBJ1-3; tentative D call: TRBD1 (5 bases). The CDR3 loop spans 14 amino acids. CDR1 MNHNS and CDR2 SASEGT come from the germline V gene. Trimming took 6 bases from V and 4 from J, leaving 13 bases between them. In DNA, the CDR3 is TGTGCCAGCAGCCTCGAGCGGGGGGGAAACACCATATATTTT. It is translated as CASSLERGGNTIYF.

This clone was counted between two and nine times. CDR3 coding DNA: TGTGCCAGCAGCCAAGGCTCACCCCTCCACTTT. Amino acid sequence: CASSQGSPLHF. The chain combines TRBV14 with TRBJ1-6, with D uncertain. Looked up from germline, CDR1 is SGHDN and CDR2 is FVKESK. This CDR3 is built from 11 residues. V dropped 1 base and J dropped 10 bases, with 2 bases sitting between them.

The V gene is TRBV5-4, the J gene TRBJ1-1; D gene ambiguous. Germline lookup yields CDR1 SGHNT and CDR2 YYREEE (reference sequence). This CDR3 has 14 amino acids. V was shortened by 2 bases and J by 3 bases, with 11 bases between the two germline ends. The CDR3 loop is CASSLGTSYTEAFF. The CDR3 region has the DNA TGTGCCAGCAGCTTAGGAACTTCCTACACTGAAGCTTTCTTT.

This clone turned up a few times. This rearrangement joins TRBV7-2 to TRBJ1-2; no clear D gene. V was clipped by 3 bases and J by 6 bases, with 8 bases between them. Germline CDR1 is SGHTA and CDR2 is FQGNSA. This CDR3 has 12 amino acids. CDR3 DNA sequence: TGTGCCAGCAGCTTTGTTGTAGATGGCTACACCTTC. It encodes CASSFVVDGYTF.

A remark on this clone: The same CDR3 also results from other DNA sequences found in this sample. This rearrangement joins TRBV28 to TRBJ1-4; possible D gene TRBD1, 5 bases. Trimming removed 3 bases from V and 2 bases from J, with 10 bases in between. The CDR3 contains 15 residues. From germline, CDR1 is MDHEN and CDR2 SYDVKM. The CDR3 loop reads CASSLGGITNEKLFF. The CDR3 coding sequence is TGTGCCAGCAGTTTGGGGGGAATTACTAATGAAAAACTGTTTTTT.

The chain links TRBV18 to TRBJ1-1; no definite D call. The length of the CDR3 is 12 residues. The ends were cut back, 6 bases at V and 1 base at J, with 6 bases in the middle. The germline V gene has CDR1 KGHSH and CDR2 LQKENI. CDR3 residues: CASSPGNTEAFF. Here the CDR3 DNA reads TGTGCCAGCTCTCCGGGGAACACTGAAGCTTTCTTT. Drawing the rest from reference TRBV18 and TRBJ1-1, the complete variable domain is NAGVMQNPRHLVRRRGQEARLRCSPMKGHSHVYWYRQLPEEGLKFMVYLQKENIIDESGMPKERFSAEFPKEGPSILRIQQVVRGDSAAYFCASSPGNTEAFFGQGTRLTVV.

The chain links TRBV19 to TRBJ1-5; 9 nucleotides align to TRBD1. CDR1 is LNHDA and CDR2 is SQIVND in the germline V gene (reference sequence). The CDR3 extends over 15 amino acids. J was trimmed by 5 bases and V by 6 bases; bases with no gene match: 8. The CDR3 sequence is CASSPGTGLYQPQHF. DNA for the CDR3: TGTGCCAGTAGCCCCGGGACAGGGTTATATCAGCCCCAGCATTTT. Supplemented by reference TRBV19 and TRBJ1-5, the full variable domain reads DGGITQSPKYLFRKEGQNVTLSCEQNLNHDAMYWYRQDPGQGLRLIYYSQIVNDFQKGDIAEGYSVSREKKESFPLTVTSAQKNPTAFYLCASSPGTGLYQPQHFGDGTRLSIL.

The chain uses TRBV28 and TRBJ2-3; D not certain. Per germline, CDR1 MDHEN and CDR2 SYDVKM. Trimming removed 3 bases from V and 1 base from J, with 14 bases in between. CDR3 length: 16 amino acids. CDR3 sequence (DNA): TGTGCCAGCAGTTTCCGGCTGCTCCTAGGCACAGATACGCAGTATTTT. Translating it yields CASSFRLLLGTDTQYF.

The chain has TRBV7-9 and TRBJ2-7; 9 nucleotides agree with TRBD2. The CDR3 extends over 17 amino acids. Germline trimming cut 0 bases from V and 2 bases from J; bases unmatched to any gene: 8. CDR1 SEHNR and CDR2 FQNEAQ come from the germline V gene (reference sequence). This chain's CDR3 is CASSLAETSGRTYEQYF. The CDR3 coding sequence is TGTGCCAGCAGCTTAGCGGAGACTAGCGGCAGGACCTACGAGCAGTACTTC.

The chain is built from TRBV19 and TRBJ2-2; D remains ambiguous. The CDR3 is made up of 15 amino acids. Germline V gives CDR1 LNHDA, CDR2 SQIVND (reference sequence). V gave up 7 bases and J gave up 0 bases, with 12 bases separating them. CDR3: CASTERASNTGELFF. CDR3 DNA: TGTGCCAGTACCGAAAGGGCTTCGAACACCGGGGAGCTGTTTTTT.

This chain connects TRBV6-1 to TRBJ2-3; 7 bases align to TRBD2. Germline CDR1 and CDR2: MNHNS and SASEGT. With V trimmed by 3 bases and J by 5 bases, 8 bases remained unmatched. This CDR3 has 15 residues. This CDR3 is CASSDGPSGGDTQYF. CDR3 sequence (DNA): TGTGCCAGCAGTGATGGGCCTAGCGGTGGAGATACGCAGTATTTT.

The chain combines TRBV28 with TRBJ2-3, with TRBD1 matching over 8 bases. Trimming cost V 6 bases and J 7 bases; bases outside gene matches: 9. CDR1 and CDR2 from the germline V gene are MDHEN and SYDVKM. There are 14 residues in the CDR3. The DNA of the CDR3 is TGTGCCAGCAGACCCGGGACAGGTTCGCATACGCAGTATTTT. Translating gives CASRPGTGSHTQYF.

The J gene is TRBJ2-1, the V gene TRBV6-5; weak D call: TRBD1 (5 bases). This CDR3 contains 15 residues. The germline gives CDR1 MNHEY, CDR2 SVGAGI. Trimming stripped 5 bases from V and 6 bases from J, with 17 bases between. CDR3 sequence (DNA): TGTGCCAGCAGTCTTCAGGGTATTTCGGGCAATGAGCAGTTCTTC. Translating gives CASSLQGISGNEQFF.

This rearrangement joins TRBV18 to TRBJ1-1; TRBD1 matches at 12 bases. This CDR3 has 14 residues. From germline, CDR1 is KGHSH and CDR2 LQKENI. The junction had 6 bases not matched to a gene; V was cut back by 6 bases and J by 7 bases. The CDR3 protein is CASSPGQGALEAFF. CDR3 DNA sequence: TGTGCCAGCTCCCCGGGACAGGGGGCTCTTGAAGCTTTCTTT.

The chain combines TRBV14 with TRBJ1-4; no clear D. The CDR3 loop spans 15 amino acids. CDR1 is SGHDN and CDR2 is FVKESK in the germline V gene. Trimming took 5 bases from V and 6 from J, leaving 16 bases between them. This CDR3 is CASSERLGFDEKLFF. The DNA for the CDR3 is TGTGCCAGCAGCGAAAGGTTAGGGTTTGATGAAAAACTGTTTTTT.

The chain combines TRBV5-6 with TRBJ1-1; the D is unclear. Germline CDR1 and CDR2: SGHDT and YYEEEE. The CDR3 has 12 amino acids. The germline V and J ends were trimmed by 3 bases and 3 bases, with 6 bases remaining between them. CDR3 DNA sequence: TGTGCCAGCAGCTGGGTGGACACTGAAGCTTTCTTT. It specifies CASSWVDTEAFF. Full variable domain (rest looked up from reference TRBV5-6 and TRBJ1-1): DAGVTQSPTHLIKTRGQQVTLRCSPKSGHDTVSWYQQALGQGPQFIFQYYEEEERQRGNFPDRFSGHQFPNYSSELNVNALLLGDSALYLCASSWVDTEAFFGQGTRLTVV.

The gene calls are TRBV7-2 and TRBJ1-2; no reliable D call. This CDR3 has 15 amino acids. Germline V lookup: CDR1 SGHTA, CDR2 FQGNSA. V was cut by 5 bases and J by 5 bases, with 18 bases left in between. CDR3 protein: CASSPASTGPYGYTF. The CDR3 region has the DNA TGTGCCAGCAGCCCCGCTTCCACTGGCCCGTATGGCTACACCTTC.

This sequence joins TRBV7-6 and TRBJ2-2; 8 bases are a match to TRBD2. V was pared by 5 bases and J by 4 bases, with 3 bases of the junction left unmatched. CDR3 size: 14 residues. CDR1 SGHVS and CDR2 FNYEAQ come from the germline V gene. CDR3 amino acids: CASSPGTSTGELFF. For the CDR3, the DNA is TGTGCCAGCAGCCCCGGGACTAGCACCGGGGAGCTGTTTTTT.

This clone has a handful of counts. The chain has TRBV10-3 and TRBJ1-6, with D unclear. From germline, CDR1 is ENHRY and CDR2 SYGVKD. The CDR3 is made up of 13 amino acids. V lost 2 bases to trimming and J lost 7 bases, with 6 bases between them. The CDR3 nucleotides read TGTGCCATCAGTGAGGCGGGGAATTCACCCCTCCACTTT. Its translation is CAISEAGNSPLHF.

This sequence joins TRBV15 and TRBJ2-7, with D possibly matching TRBD1 (5 bases). The CDR3 covers 15 residues. V shed 5 bases and J shed 3 bases, with 17 bases lying between them. Germline V gene lookup returns CDR1 LNHNV and CDR2 YYDKDF (reference sequence). The CDR3 reads CATSADTSRLYEQYF. CDR3 in DNA: TGTGCCACCAGCGCGGACACCAGTCGACTCTACGAGCAGTACTTC.

This clone was seen at least ten times. The rearrangement links TRBV29-1 to TRBJ1-5; D is unclear. Trimming left V 4 bases short and J 4 bases short, with 8 bases between. Germline V gene lookup returns CDR1 SQVTM and CDR2 ANQGSEA. This CDR3 comprises 12 residues. In DNA, the CDR3 is TGCAGCGTTGCTTTCCCGAATCAGCCCCAGCATTTT. Translated: CSVAFPNQPQHF.

The J gene is TRBJ2-2, the V gene TRBV7-6, with D perhaps matching TRBD1 (6 bases). There are 15 residues in the CDR3. V was pared by 5 bases and J by 0 bases, with 10 bases between. CDR1 and CDR2 from the germline V gene are SGHVS and FNYEAQ. The CDR3 spells CASSTGTTNTGELFF. The CDR3 region has the DNA TGTGCCAGCAGCACCGGGACAACGAACACCGGGGAGCTGTTTTTT.

The V call is TRBV5-1, the J call TRBJ1-2; perhaps TRBD1 as D (6 bases). The V gene's germline CDR1 is SGHRS and CDR2 YFSETQ. Trimming shortened V by 6 bases and J by 2 bases, and 17 bases separated the two germline ends. CDR3 length equals 15 residues. For the CDR3, the DNA is TGCGCCAGCATTGCTAATACAGGGAAGAACTATGGCTACACCTTC. Amino acid sequence: CASIANTGKNYGYTF.

This chain links TRBV30 with TRBJ1-2; 10 positions agree with TRBD1. Germline CDR1 is GTSNPN and CDR2 is SVGIG (reference sequence). The CDR3 has 14 amino acids. V lost 4 bases and J lost 4; bases outside the gene matches: 6. The CDR3 nucleotides are TGTGCCTGGAAGGGGGACAGGGGCCTCTATGGCTACACCTTC. Translating gives CAWKGDRGLYGYTF.

This clone was seen repeatedly, ten times or more. The chain employs TRBV20-1 and TRBJ2-3; D call uncertain. CDR1 is DFQATT and CDR2 is SNEGSKA in the germline V gene (reference sequence). V was pared by 0 bases and J by 5 bases, with 3 bases between. This CDR3 comprises 11 residues. CDR3: CSARDIDTQYF. The CDR3 region has the DNA TGCAGTGCTAGAGATATAGATACGCAGTATTTT.

This clone was picked up a small number of times. The V call is TRBV6-5, the J call TRBJ1-6; D may be TRBD1 (5 bases). CDR1 is MNHEY, CDR2 SVGAGI, per germline. Trimming shortened V by 6 bases and J by 6 bases, and 12 bases separated the two germline ends. The length of the CDR3 is 14 residues. CDR3 DNA sequence: TGTGCCAGCAGAGAGCAGGGCGGTAATTCACCCCTCCACTTT. It is translated as CASREQGGNSPLHF.

Remarks on this clone: This sample also contains other DNA sequences that code for the same CDR3. This rearrangement joins TRBV6-5 to TRBJ2-3, with D uncertain. Trimming took off 8 bases at V and 3 bases at J, with 6 bases between the two ends. The CDR3 contains 11 residues. Germline V lookup: CDR1 MNHEY, CDR2 SVGAGI. CDR3 in amino acids: CASGRTDTQYF. In nucleotides, the CDR3 is TGTGCCAGCGGACGGACAGATACGCAGTATTTT.

This clone was seen at least ten times. This CDR3 reads CASSYGLGTEAFF. In nucleotides, the CDR3 is TGTGCCAGCAGCTACGGGTTGGGCACTGAAGCTTTCTTT. The rearrangement joins TRBV11-1 to TRBJ1-1; D remains ambiguous. This CDR3 has 13 residues. The ends were cut back, 4 bases at V and 4 bases at J, with 10 bases in the middle. Germline V gene sequence: CDR1 SGHAT, CDR2 FQDESV (reference sequence).

The V gene is TRBV11-2, the J gene TRBJ2-7; 9 bases are shared with TRBD2. J gave up 6 bases and V 8 bases, and 11 bases lay outside the gene matches. Per the germline V gene, CDR1 is SGHAT and CDR2 is FQNNGV. This CDR3 has 14 amino acids. Here the CDR3 DNA reads TGTGCCAGCGCCCAAATGCGGGAGGGACGCGAGCAGTACTTC. Translating gives CASAQMREGREQYF. Variable domain in full (rest from reference TRBV11-2 and TRBJ2-7): EAGVAQSPRYKIIEKRQSVAFWCNPISGHATLYWYQQILGQGPKLLIQFQNNGVVDDSQLPKDRFSAERLKGVDSTLKIQPAKLEDSAVYLCASAQMREGREQYFGPGTRLTVT.

The chain uses TRBV6-6 and TRBJ2-2, with D perhaps matching TRBD2 (5 bases). The CDR3 totals 14 residues. In germline, CDR1 is MNHNY, CDR2 SVGAGI (reference sequence). Trimming shortened V by 7 bases and J by 3 bases, and 12 bases separated the two germline ends. In DNA, the CDR3 is TGTGCCAGCACTACGGGGTGGTACACCGGGGAGCTGTTTTTT. The encoded protein is CASTTGWYTGELFF.